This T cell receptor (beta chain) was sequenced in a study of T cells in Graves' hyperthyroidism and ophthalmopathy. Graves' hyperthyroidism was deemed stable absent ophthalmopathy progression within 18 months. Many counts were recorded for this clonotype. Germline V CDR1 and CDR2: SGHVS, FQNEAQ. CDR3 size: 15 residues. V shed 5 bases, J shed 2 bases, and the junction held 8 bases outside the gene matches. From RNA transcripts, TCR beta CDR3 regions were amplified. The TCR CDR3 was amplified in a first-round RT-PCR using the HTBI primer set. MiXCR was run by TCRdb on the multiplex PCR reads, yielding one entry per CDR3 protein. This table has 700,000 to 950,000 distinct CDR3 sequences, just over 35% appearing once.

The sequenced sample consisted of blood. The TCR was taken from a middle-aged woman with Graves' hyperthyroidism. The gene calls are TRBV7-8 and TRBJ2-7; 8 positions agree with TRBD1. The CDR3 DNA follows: TGTGCCAGCAGCCCCCGGACAGGGAAAGCCTACGAGCAGTACTTC. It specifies CASSPRTGKAYEQYF.